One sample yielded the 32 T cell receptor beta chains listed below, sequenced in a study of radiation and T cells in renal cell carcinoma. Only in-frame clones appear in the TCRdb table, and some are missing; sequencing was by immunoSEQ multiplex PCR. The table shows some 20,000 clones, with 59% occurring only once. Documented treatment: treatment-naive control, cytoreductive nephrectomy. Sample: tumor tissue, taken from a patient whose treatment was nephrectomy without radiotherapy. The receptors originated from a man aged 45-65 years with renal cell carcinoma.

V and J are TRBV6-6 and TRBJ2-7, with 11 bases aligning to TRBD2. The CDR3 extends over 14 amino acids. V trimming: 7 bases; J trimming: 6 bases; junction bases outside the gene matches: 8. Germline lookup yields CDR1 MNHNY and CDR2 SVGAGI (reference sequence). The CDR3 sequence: CASTNALAGVEQYF. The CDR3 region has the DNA TGTGCCAGCACCAACGCACTAGCGGGAGTCGAGCAGTACTTC.

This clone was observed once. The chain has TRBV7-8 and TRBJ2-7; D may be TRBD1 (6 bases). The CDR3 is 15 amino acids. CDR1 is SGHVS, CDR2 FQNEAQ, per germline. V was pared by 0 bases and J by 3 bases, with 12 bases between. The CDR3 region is CASSLAAGGIYEQYF. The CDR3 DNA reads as TGTGCCAGCAGCTTAGCGGCTGGGGGCATCTACGAGCAGTACTTC.

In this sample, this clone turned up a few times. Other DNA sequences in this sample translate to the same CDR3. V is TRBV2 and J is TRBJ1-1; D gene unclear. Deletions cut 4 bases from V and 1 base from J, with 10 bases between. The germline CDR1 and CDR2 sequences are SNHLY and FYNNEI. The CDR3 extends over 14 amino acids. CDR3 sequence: CASSGGLSNTEAFF. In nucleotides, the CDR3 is TGTGCCAGCAGTGGAGGGCTATCGAACACTGAAGCTTTCTTT. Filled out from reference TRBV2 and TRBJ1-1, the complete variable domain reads EPEVTQTPSHQVTQMGQEVILRCVPISNHLYFYWYRQILGQKVEFLVSFYNNEISEKSEIFDDQFSVERPDGSNFTLKIRSTKLEDSAMYFCASSGGLSNTEAFFGQGTRLTVV.

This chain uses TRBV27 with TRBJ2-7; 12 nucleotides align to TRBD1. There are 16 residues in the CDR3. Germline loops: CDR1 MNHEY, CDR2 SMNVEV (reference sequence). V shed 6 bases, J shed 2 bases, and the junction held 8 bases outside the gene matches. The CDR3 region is CASRALRDRGPYEQYF. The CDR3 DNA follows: TGTGCCAGCAGAGCCCTAAGGGACAGGGGGCCCTACGAGCAGTACTTC.

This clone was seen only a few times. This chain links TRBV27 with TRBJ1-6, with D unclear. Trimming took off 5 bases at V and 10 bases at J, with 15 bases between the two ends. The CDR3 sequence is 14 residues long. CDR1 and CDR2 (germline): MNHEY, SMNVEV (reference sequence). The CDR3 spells CASSPGLLESPLHF. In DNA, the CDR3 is TGTGCCAGCAGTCCTGGACTCCTGGAGTCACCCCTCCACTTT.

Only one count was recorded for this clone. CDR3 region: CASSQYSDQGSNQPQHF. The CDR3 nucleotides read TGCGCCAGCAGCCAATATTCCGACCAGGGTAGCAATCAGCCCCAGCATTTT. The rearrangement uses TRBV4-1 and TRBJ1-5; the D gene is possibly TRBD1 (5 bases). V lost 2 bases to trimming and J lost 0 bases, with 14 bases between them. The CDR3 has 17 amino acids. Per germline, CDR1 MGHRA and CDR2 YSYEKL.

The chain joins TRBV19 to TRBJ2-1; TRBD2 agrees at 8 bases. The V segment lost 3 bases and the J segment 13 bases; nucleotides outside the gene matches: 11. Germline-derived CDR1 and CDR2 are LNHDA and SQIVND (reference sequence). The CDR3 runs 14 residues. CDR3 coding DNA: TGTGCCAGTAGTATCGGCGGGGGGCCCGCCTCACAGTTCTTC. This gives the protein CASSIGGGPASQFF.

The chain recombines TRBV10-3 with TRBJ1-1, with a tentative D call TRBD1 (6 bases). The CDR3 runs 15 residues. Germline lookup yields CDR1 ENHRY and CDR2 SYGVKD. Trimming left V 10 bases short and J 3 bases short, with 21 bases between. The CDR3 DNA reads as TGTGCCACCCTAACAGGGAAAGTGGTTGACACTGAAGCTTTCTTT. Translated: CATLTGKVVDTEAFF.

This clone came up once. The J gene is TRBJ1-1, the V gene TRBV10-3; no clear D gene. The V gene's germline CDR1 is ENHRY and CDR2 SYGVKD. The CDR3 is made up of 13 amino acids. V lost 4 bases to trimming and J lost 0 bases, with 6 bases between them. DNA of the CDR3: TGTGCCATCAGTGTGAGTTTGAACACTGAAGCTTTCTTT. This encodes CAISVSLNTEAFF.

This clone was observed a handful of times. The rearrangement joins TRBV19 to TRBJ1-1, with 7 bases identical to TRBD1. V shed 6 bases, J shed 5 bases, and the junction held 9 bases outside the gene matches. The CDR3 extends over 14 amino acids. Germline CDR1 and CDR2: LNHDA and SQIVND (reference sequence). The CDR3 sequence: CASRPRQGRTEAFF. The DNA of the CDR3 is TGTGCCAGTAGGCCTAGACAGGGCAGGACTGAAGCTTTCTTT.

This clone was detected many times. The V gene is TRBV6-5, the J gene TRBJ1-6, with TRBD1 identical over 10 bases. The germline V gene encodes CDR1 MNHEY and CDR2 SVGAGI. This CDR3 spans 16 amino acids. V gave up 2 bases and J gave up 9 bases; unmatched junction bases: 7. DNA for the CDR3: TGTGCCAGCAGTTACACCTCCGGGACAGGGGTTTCACCCCTCCACTTT. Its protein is CASSYTSGTGVSPLHF.

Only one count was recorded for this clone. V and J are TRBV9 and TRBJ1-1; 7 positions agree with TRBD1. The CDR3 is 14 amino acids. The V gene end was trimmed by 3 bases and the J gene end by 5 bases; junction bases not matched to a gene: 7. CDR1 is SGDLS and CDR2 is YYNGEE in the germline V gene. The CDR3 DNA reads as TGTGCCAGCAGCGCCCGACAGGGATGGACTGAAGCTTTCTTT. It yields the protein CASSARQGWTEAFF.

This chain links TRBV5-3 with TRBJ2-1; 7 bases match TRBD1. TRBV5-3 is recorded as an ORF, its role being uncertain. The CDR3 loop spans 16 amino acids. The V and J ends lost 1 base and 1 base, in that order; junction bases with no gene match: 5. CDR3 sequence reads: CARSLFMTGSYNEQFF. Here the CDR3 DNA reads TGTGCCAGAAGCTTGTTTATGACAGGGTCCTACAATGAGCAGTTCTTC.

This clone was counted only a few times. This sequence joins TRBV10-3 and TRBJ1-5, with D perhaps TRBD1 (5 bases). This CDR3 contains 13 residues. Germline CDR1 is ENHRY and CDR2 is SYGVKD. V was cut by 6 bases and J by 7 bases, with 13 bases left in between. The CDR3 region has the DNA TGTGCCATCAGCCAGGGTCGATCCCAGCCCCAGCATTTT. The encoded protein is CAISQGRSQPQHF.

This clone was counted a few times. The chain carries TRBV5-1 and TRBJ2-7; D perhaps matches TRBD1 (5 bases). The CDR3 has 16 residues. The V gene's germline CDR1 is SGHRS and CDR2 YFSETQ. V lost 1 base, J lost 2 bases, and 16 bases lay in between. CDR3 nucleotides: TGCGCCAGCAGCTTGCTAGAGCTAAGGGGTGCCTACGAGCAGTACTTC. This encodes CASSLLELRGAYEQYF.

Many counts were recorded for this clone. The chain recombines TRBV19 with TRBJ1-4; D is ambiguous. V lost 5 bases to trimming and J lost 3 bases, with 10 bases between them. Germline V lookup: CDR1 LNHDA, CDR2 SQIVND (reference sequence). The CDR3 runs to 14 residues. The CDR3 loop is CASSLQWPNEKLFF. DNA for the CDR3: TGTGCCAGTAGTTTGCAATGGCCTAATGAAAAACTGTTTTTT.

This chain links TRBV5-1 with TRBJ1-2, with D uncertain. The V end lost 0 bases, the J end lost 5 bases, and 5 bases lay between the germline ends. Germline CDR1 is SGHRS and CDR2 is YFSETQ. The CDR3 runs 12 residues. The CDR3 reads CASSLDGYGYTF. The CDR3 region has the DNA TGCGCCAGCAGCTTGGATGGGTATGGCTACACCTTC.

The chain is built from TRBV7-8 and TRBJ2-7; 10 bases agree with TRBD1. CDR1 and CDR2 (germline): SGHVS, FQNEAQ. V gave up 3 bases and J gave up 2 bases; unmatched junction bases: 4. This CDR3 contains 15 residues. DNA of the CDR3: TGTGCCAGCAGCTTTGCAGGGACAGGGGCCTACGAGCAGTACTTC. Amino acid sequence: CASSFAGTGAYEQYF.

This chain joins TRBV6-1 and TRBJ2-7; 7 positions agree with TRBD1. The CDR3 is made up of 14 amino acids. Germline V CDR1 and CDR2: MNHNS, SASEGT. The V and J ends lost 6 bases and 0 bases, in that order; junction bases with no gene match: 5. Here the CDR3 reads CASRLQGSSYEQYF. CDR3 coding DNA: TGTGCCAGCAGACTACAGGGGTCCTCCTACGAGCAGTACTTC.

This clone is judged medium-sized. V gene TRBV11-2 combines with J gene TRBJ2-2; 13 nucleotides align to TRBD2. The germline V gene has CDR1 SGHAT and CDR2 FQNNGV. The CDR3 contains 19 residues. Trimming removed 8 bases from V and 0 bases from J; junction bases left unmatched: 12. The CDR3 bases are TGTGCCAGCTCCTACACCGGGACTAGCGGGAAAACGAACACCGGGGAGCTGTTTTTT. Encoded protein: CASSYTGTSGKTNTGELFF.

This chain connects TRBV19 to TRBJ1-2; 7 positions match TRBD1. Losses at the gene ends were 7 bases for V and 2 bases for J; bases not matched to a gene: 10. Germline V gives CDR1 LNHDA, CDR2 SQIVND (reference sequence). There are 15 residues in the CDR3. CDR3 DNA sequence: TGTGCCAGTACCCGACGTCAGGGGGGGAACTATGGCTACACCTTC. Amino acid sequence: CASTRRQGGNYGYTF.

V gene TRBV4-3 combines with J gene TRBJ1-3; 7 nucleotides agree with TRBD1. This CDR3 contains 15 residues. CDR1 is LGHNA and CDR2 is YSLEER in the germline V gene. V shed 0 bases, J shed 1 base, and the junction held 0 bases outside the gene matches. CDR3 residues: CASSQDRGSGNTIYF. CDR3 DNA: TGCGCCAGCAGCCAAGACAGGGGGTCTGGAAACACCATATATTTT.

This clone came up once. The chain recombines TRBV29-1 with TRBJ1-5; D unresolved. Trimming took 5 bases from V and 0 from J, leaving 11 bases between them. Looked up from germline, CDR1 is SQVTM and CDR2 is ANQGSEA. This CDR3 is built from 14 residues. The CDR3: CSVRFLDSNQPQHF. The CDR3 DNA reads TGCAGCGTTCGATTTTTAGATAGCAATCAGCCCCAGCATTTT.

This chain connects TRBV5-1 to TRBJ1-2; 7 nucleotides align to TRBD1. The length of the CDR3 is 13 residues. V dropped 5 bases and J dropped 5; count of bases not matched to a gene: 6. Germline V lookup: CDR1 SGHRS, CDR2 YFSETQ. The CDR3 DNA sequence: TGCGCCAGCAGAAGTGGACAGGAATATGGCTACACCTTC. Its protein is CASRSGQEYGYTF.

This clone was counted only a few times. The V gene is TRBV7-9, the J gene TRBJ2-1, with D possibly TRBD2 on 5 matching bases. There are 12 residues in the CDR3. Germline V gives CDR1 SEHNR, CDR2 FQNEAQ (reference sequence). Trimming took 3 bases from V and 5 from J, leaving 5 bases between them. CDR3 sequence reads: CASSFGDNEQFF. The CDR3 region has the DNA TGTGCCAGCAGCTTCGGGGACAATGAGCAGTTCTTC. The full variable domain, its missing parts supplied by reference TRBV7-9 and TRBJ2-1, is DTGVSQNPRHKITKRGQNVTFRCDPISEHNRLYWYRQTLGQGPEFLTYFQNEAQLEKSRLLSDRFSAERPKGSFSTLEIQRTEQGDSAMYLCASSFGDNEQFFGPGTRLTVL.

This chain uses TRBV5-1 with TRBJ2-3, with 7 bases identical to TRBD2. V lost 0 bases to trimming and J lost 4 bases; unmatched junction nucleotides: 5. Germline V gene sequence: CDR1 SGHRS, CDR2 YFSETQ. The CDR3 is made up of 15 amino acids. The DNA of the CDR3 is TGCGCCAGCAGCTTGGTAGCGGGTGGGGCAGATACGCAGTATTTT. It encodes CASSLVAGGADTQYF.

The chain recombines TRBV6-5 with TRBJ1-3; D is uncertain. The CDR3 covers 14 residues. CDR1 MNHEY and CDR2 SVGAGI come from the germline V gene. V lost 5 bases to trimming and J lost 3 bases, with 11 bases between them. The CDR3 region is CASSRGGNGNTIYF. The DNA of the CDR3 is TGTGCCAGCAGTCGTGGAGGTAATGGAAACACCATATATTTT.

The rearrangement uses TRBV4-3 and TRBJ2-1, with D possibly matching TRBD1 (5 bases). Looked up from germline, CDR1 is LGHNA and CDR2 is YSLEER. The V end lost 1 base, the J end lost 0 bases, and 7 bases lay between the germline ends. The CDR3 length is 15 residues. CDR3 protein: CASSQADNSYNEQFF. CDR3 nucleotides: TGCGCCAGCAGCCAAGCGGACAACTCCTACAATGAGCAGTTCTTC.

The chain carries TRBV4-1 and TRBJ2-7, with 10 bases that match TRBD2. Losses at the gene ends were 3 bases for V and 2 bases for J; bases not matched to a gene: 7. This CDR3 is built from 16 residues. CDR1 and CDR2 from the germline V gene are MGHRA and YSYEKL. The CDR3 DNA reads TGCGCCAGCAGCCATCGTACTAGCGGGACCACCTACGAGCAGTACTTC. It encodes CASSHRTSGTTYEQYF.

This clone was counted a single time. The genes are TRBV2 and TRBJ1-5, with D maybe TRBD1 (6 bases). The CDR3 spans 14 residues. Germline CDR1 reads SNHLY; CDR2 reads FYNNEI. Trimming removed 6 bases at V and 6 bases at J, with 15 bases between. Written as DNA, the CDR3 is TGTGCCAGCAGGGTCACAGGGAGAGCTCAGCCCCAGCATTTT. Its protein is CASRVTGRAQPQHF.

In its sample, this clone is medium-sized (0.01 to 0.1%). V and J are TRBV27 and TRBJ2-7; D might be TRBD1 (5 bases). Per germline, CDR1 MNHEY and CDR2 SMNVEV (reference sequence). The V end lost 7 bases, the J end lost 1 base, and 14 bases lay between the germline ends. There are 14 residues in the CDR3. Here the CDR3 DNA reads TGTGCCAGCATAAACATCCCAGGGTCCTACGAGCAGTACTTC. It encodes CASINIPGSYEQYF.

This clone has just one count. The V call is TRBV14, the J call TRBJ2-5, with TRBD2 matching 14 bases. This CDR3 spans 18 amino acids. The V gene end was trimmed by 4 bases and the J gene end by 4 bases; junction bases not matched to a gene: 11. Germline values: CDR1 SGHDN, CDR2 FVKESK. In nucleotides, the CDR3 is TGTGCCAGCAGCCGGGAAAGTGGGACTAGCGGGAGACTAGAGACCCAGTACTTC. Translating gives CASSRESGTSGRLETQYF.